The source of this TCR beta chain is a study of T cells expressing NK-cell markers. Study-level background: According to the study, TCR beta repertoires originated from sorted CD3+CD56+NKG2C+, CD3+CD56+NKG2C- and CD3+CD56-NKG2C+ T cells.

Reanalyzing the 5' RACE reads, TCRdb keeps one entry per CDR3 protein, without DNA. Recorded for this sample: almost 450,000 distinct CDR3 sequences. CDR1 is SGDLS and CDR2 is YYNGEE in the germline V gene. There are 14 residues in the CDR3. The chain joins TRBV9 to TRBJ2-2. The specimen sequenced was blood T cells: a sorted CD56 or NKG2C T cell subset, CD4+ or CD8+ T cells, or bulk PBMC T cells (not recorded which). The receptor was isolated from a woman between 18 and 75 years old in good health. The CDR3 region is CASSVSWNTGELFF.